These 16 T cell receptor beta chains originate from one sample sequenced in a study of blood T cells in healthy people across ages. It was with a sample-barcoded 5' primer and a J-beta primer mix that a second PCR of roughly 7 to 12 cycles was run. From the 5' RACE reads, TCRdb called clonotypes with MiXCR, one entry per CDR3 protein. The sample includes some 900,000 distinct CDR3 sequences, around 30% of them seen just once. The source material was blood. The receptors stem from a woman of 80 years or more in good health.

The J gene is TRBJ2-1, the V gene TRBV7-9; D may be TRBD1 (6 bases). V lost 2 bases to trimming and J lost 0 bases, with 11 bases between them. Germline loops: CDR1 SEHNR, CDR2 FQNEAQ (reference sequence). The CDR3 spans 16 residues. The CDR3 region has the DNA TGTGCCAGCAGCTTATCAGGGGTTAGCTCCTACAATGAGCAGTTCTTC. Protein sequence: CASSLSGVSSYNEQFF.

In this sample, this clonotype turned up a few times. This rearrangement joins TRBV7-9 to TRBJ1-4; weak D call: TRBD1 (5 bases). CDR3 length: 14 residues. Trimming cost V 3 bases and J 3 bases, with 8 bases left between them. Germline-derived CDR1 and CDR2 are SEHNR and FQNEAQ (reference sequence). As DNA, the CDR3 is TGTGCCAGCAGCTTGGGGACTTCTAATGAAAAACTGTTTTTT. The encoded protein is CASSLGTSNEKLFF.

In its sample, this clonotype was seen many times. The CDR3 region is CASRQQGAQGETQYF. In DNA form, the CDR3 reads TGTGCCAGCAGACAACAGGGGGCGCAGGGAGAGACCCAGTACTTC. The chain recombines TRBV2 with TRBJ2-5; 9 bases align to TRBD1. This CDR3 is 15 amino acids long. V gave up 6 bases and J gave up 4 bases; unmatched junction bases: 9. Germline CDR1 SNHLY, CDR2 FYNNEI.

Ten or more counts support this clonotype. The V gene is TRBV7-2, the J gene TRBJ1-4; TRBD1 is a possible D gene (5 bases). Germline loops: CDR1 SGHTA, CDR2 FQGNSA. This CDR3 is 15 amino acids long. The V gene lost 5 bases and the J gene lost 4 bases, with 14 bases spanning the gap. The DNA of the CDR3 is TGTGCCAGCAGCCCCCGGAGGGGCAGTAATGAAAAACTGTTTTTT. Protein sequence: CASSPRRGSNEKLFF.

Comments on this clonotype: A read error may be the cause here, since a much bigger clone is one base away. The chain couples TRBV7-9 to TRBJ2-7; tentatively, D is TRBD1 or TRBD2 (5 bases each). The CDR3 covers 14 residues. The germline gives CDR1 SEHNR, CDR2 FQNEAQ (reference sequence). The CDR3 nucleotides are TGTGCCGGCAGCTTAGATGGGGGTACCTACGAGCAGTACTTC. Translating it yields CAGSLDGGTYEQYF. Using reference TRBV7-9 and TRBJ2-7 for the parts outside the CDR3, the full variable domain is DTGVSQNPRHKITKRGQNVTFRCDPISEHNRLYWYRQTLGQGPEFLTYFQNEAQLEKSRLLSDRFSAERPKGSFSTLEIQRTEQGDSAMYLCAGSLDGGTYEQYFGPGTRLTVT.

As concerns this clonotype: This sequence may be a read error, since a much larger clone differs from it by one base. The rearrangement uses TRBV20-1 and TRBJ1-2, with D unclear. Per germline, CDR1 DFQATT and CDR2 SNEGSKA (reference sequence). The CDR3 totals 15 residues. The CDR3 is CSARDLGGANCGYTF. The CDR3 DNA reads TGCAGTGCTAGAGATTTAGGCGGCGCTAACTGTGGCTACACCTTC.

This clonotype was counted many times. The chain links TRBV5-4 to TRBJ2-5, with 7 bases aligning to TRBD2. The CDR3 is 16 residues long. J was trimmed by 1 base and V by 4 bases; bases with no gene match: 10. The germline CDR1 and CDR2 sequences are SGHNT and YYREEE (reference sequence). The CDR3 sequence is CASSQFGGGLQETQYF. Written as DNA, the CDR3 is TGTGCCAGCAGCCAGTTTGGCGGGGGTCTCCAAGAGACCCAGTACTTC.

This clonotype was seen repeatedly, ten times or more. The CDR3 sequence is CASSPTPTGTQETQYF. CDR3 coding DNA: TGCGCCAGCAGCCCTACTCCGACAGGGACCCAAGAGACCCAGTACTTC. The chain joins TRBV5-1 to TRBJ2-5; 7 bases are shared with TRBD1. The J segment lost 1 base and the V segment lost 4 bases, leaving 10 bases of the junction unmatched. The germline V gene has CDR1 SGHRS and CDR2 YFSETQ. The CDR3 is made up of 16 amino acids.

There are many counts of this clonotype. This chain connects TRBV27 to TRBJ2-5, with D tentatively TRBD1 or TRBD2 (7 bases each). Germline CDR1 MNHEY, CDR2 SMNVEV (reference sequence). The V end lost 6 bases, the J end lost 6 bases, and 20 bases lay between the germline ends. There are 15 residues in the CDR3. CDR3 DNA sequence: TGTGCCAGCAGATCTGGGGAGGGGGCAGTACAGACCCAGTACTTC. Its protein product is CASRSGEGAVQTQYF.

On this clonotype itself: Given a much more abundant clone one base away, this may be a read error. The V gene is TRBV6-2 or TRBV6-3, the J gene TRBJ1-2; tentatively, D is TRBD1 (5 bases). The V gene's germline CDR1 is MNHEY and CDR2 SVGEGT. This CDR3 region has 15 residues. The CDR3 reads CVSSSTRQGYVGYTF. As DNA, the CDR3 is TGTGTCAGCAGTTCGACGCGCCAGGGATACGTCGGCTACACCTTC.

This clonotype has only a few counts. CDR3 loop: CASSFHGGLDEKLFF. In DNA form, the CDR3 reads TGTGCCAGCAGCTTCCACGGGGGGCTGGATGAAAAACTGTTTTTT. This rearrangement joins TRBV7-2 to TRBJ1-4; D is possibly TRBD1 (6 bases). CDR3 length: 15 amino acids. The V and J ends lost 3 bases and 6 bases respectively, with 14 bases between them. In germline, CDR1 is SGHTA, CDR2 FQGNSA.

Comments on this clonotype: Possible read error: a much larger clone is one base away. The chain joins TRBV28 to TRBJ1-2; 8 bases line up with TRBD1. Germline CDR1 MDHEN, CDR2 SYDVKM. This CDR3 region has 12 residues. CDR3 DNA sequence: TGTGCCAGCAGGGGGACAGGTTATGGCCACACCTTC. This translates into CASRGTGYGHTF.

This clonotype has just a few counts. CDR3 sequence: CASRTPLTEDTEAFF. CDR3 bases: TGTGCCAGCAGAACACCCCTCACGGAGGACACTGAAGCTTTCTTT. The chain combines TRBV12-3 or TRBV12-4 with TRBJ1-1; D remains unclear. This CDR3 is built from 15 residues. V dropped 6 bases and J dropped 3 bases, with 17 bases sitting between them.

In its sample, this clonotype was seen a few times. The genes are TRBV10-3 and TRBJ1-1; no clear D. V lost 11 bases, J lost 1 base, and 11 bases lay in between. Germline assignment: CDR1 ENHRY and CDR2 SYGVKD. This CDR3 has 12 amino acids. CDR3: CASRGENTEAFF. CDR3 coding DNA: TGTGCCTCACGAGGCGAGAACACTGAAGCTTTCTTT.

This clonotype was seen more than once but under ten times. The chain has TRBV18 and TRBJ1-1; D unclear. Trimming left V 6 bases short and J 2 bases short, with 22 bases between. The CDR3 is 17 residues long. Germline V gene sequence: CDR1 KGHSH, CDR2 LQKENI. As DNA, the CDR3 is TGTGCCAGCTCGCTTGGAGGTATACGTACTCCTAACACTGAAGCTTTCTTT. As protein: CASSLGGIRTPNTEAFF.

The rearrangement joins TRBV7-2 to TRBJ1-2; D uncertain. Trimming took 1 base from V and 3 from J, leaving 12 bases between them. In germline, CDR1 is SGHTA, CDR2 FQGNSA. This CDR3 is built from 15 residues. CDR3: CASSLGQKGDYGYTF. Here the CDR3 DNA reads TGTGCCAGCAGCTTAGGGCAGAAAGGAGACTATGGCTACACCTTC. The whole variable domain, filled in from reference TRBV7-2 and TRBJ1-2, reads GAGVSQSPSNKVTEKGKDVELRCDPISGHTALYWYRQSLGQGLEFLIYFQGNSAPDKSGLPSDRFSAERTGGSVSTLTIQRTQQEDSAVYLCASSLGQKGDYGYTFGSGTRLTVV.